A selection of T cell receptor beta chains follows, all from one sample in a study of OX40 agonist ivuxolimab in advanced cancers. Only in-frame clones appear in the TCRdb table, and some are missing; sequencing was by immunoSEQ multiplex PCR. There are roughly 54,000 clones in the sample; just under 85% occur only once, and 0.95% to 1.5% lies in the top ten. The sample consisted of CD4+ or CD8+ T cells sorted from blood, taken in a trial of the OX40 agonist ivuxolimab. These receptors came from an adult with an advanced solid tumor such as melanoma, head and neck, liver or kidney cancer. Both conserved end residues are trimmed from each CDR3. The order of the fields is D gene, clone size, V gene, J gene, CDR3 protein. The D gene is left open where the match is weak. Clone size is not always given. Where it is, it says once, few, many or a class for expanded clones.

D gene: -; clone size: once; V gene: TRBV7-9; J gene: TRBJ2-2; CDR3 protein: ASSPTELNTGELF
D gene: -; clone size: -; V gene: TRBV5-4; J gene: TRBJ2-2; CDR3 protein: ASSPGRGANTGELF
D gene: -; clone size: -; V gene: TRBV5-1; J gene: TRBJ2-3; CDR3 protein: ASSLEAAGSTDTQY
D gene: -; clone size: -; V gene: TRBV7-9; J gene: TRBJ1-4; CDR3 protein: ASSLRSANEKLF
D gene: -; clone size: -; V gene: TRBV19; J gene: TRBJ2-2; CDR3 protein: ASSRPQGNTGELF
D gene: TRBD2; clone size: -; V gene: TRBV7-6; J gene: TRBJ2-1; CDR3 protein: ASSLRASGRHNEQF
D gene: -; clone size: -; V gene: TRBV6-1; J gene: TRBJ1-1; CDR3 protein: ASALGAGYEAF
D gene: -; clone size: -; V gene: TRBV30; J gene: TRBJ2-5; CDR3 protein: AWSVLLRGFQETQY
D gene: -; clone size: -; V gene: TRBV27; J gene: TRBJ2-3; CDR3 protein: ASRSTGISDTQY
D gene: -; clone size: -; V gene: TRBV6-6; J gene: TRBJ1-5; CDR3 protein: ASSYSAAYQPQH
D gene: TRBD1; clone size: once; V gene: TRBV19; J gene: TRBJ1-4; CDR3 protein: ASNRRTGGSEKLF
D gene: -; clone size: once; V gene: TRBV19; J gene: TRBJ2-7; CDR3 protein: ARSPSPATDTTEQY
D gene: -; clone size: -; V gene: TRBV6-1; J gene: TRBJ1-2; CDR3 protein: ASSPEIPNYGYT
D gene: -; clone size: -; V gene: TRBV11-2; J gene: TRBJ1-1; CDR3 protein: ASSFSRDVGGTEAF
D gene: TRBD1; clone size: -; V gene: TRBV5-5; J gene: TRBJ2-5; CDR3 protein: ASSLRQGPETQY
D gene: -; clone size: -; V gene: TRBV2; J gene: TRBJ1-5; CDR3 protein: ASSEIRTVDQPQH
D gene: TRBD2; clone size: -; V gene: TRBV9; J gene: TRBJ2-3; CDR3 protein: ASSEGLAGLGDTQY
D gene: -; clone size: -; V gene: TRBV11-3; J gene: TRBJ2-2; CDR3 protein: ASSSGLDRGNGELF
D gene: TRBD1; clone size: -; V gene: TRBV28; J gene: TRBJ1-6; CDR3 protein: ASRITDRGHYNSPLH
D gene: -; clone size: once; V gene: TRBV28; J gene: TRBJ1-2; CDR3 protein: ASSVDSVGGYT
D gene: -; clone size: -; V gene: TRBV28; J gene: TRBJ2-6; CDR3 protein: ASSFRSGANVLT
D gene: -; clone size: -; V gene: TRBV7-2; J gene: TRBJ1-1; CDR3 protein: ASSLEVGNTEAF
D gene: TRBD1; clone size: -; V gene: TRBV28; J gene: TRBJ2-2; CDR3 protein: ASSFFPAGDRGVTGELF
D gene: -; clone size: -; V gene: TRBV7-2; J gene: TRBJ1-2; CDR3 protein: ASSPGNNYGYT
D gene: -; clone size: -; V gene: TRBV11-2; J gene: TRBJ2-7; CDR3 protein: ASSLDQGRSYEQY
D gene: -; clone size: -; V gene: TRBV6-9; J gene: TRBJ1-4; CDR3 protein: ASSYSGGEDEKLF
D gene: TRBD2; clone size: -; V gene: TRBV28; J gene: TRBJ2-6; CDR3 protein: ASTLGTPGLAGVASGANVLT
D gene: TRBD1; clone size: -; V gene: TRBV19; J gene: TRBJ1-5; CDR3 protein: ASSVNAGTGGRQPQH
D gene: TRBD2; clone size: once; V gene: TRBV19; J gene: TRBJ2-1; CDR3 protein: ASIPRFKTSGSHNEQF
D gene: -; clone size: -; V gene: TRBV15; J gene: TRBJ1-1; CDR3 protein: ATSKGTLNTEAF
D gene: TRBD1; clone size: few; V gene: TRBV19; J gene: TRBJ2-1; CDR3 protein: ASSRDRGPSGTLSNEQF
D gene: TRBD1; clone size: few; V gene: TRBV20-1; J gene: TRBJ1-1; CDR3 protein: SARQDRLAF
D gene: -; clone size: once; V gene: TRBV7-9; J gene: TRBJ2-7; CDR3 protein: ATQGRDYEQY
D gene: -; clone size: -; V gene: TRBV14; J gene: TRBJ2-7; CDR3 protein: ASSQEGHYEQY
D gene: -; clone size: medium-sized; V gene: TRBV5-6; J gene: TRBJ2-2; CDR3 protein: ASSKDGELF
D gene: -; clone size: -; V gene: TRBV19; J gene: TRBJ2-1; CDR3 protein: ASRDRFSYNEQF
D gene: TRBD2; clone size: -; V gene: TRBV7-9; J gene: TRBJ2-1; CDR3 protein: ASSPLPGLAGGPNEQF
D gene: TRBD2; clone size: -; V gene: TRBV10-2; J gene: TRBJ2-1; CDR3 protein: ASRYERDESYNEQF
D gene: -; clone size: -; V gene: TRBV2; J gene: TRBJ2-1; CDR3 protein: ASSLGREQF
D gene: -; clone size: -; V gene: TRBV12-2; J gene: TRBJ1-1; CDR3 protein: ASRPNYRGGAQVGMDTEAF
D gene: -; clone size: -; V gene: TRBV9; J gene: TRBJ1-4; CDR3 protein: ASSPGGDAYEKLF
D gene: -; clone size: -; V gene: TRBV4-1; J gene: TRBJ1-2; CDR3 protein: ASSQPAGSDGYT
D gene: TRBD2; clone size: once; V gene: TRBV13; J gene: TRBJ2-7; CDR3 protein: ASSWRAGGSDEQY
D gene: -; clone size: -; V gene: TRBV19; J gene: TRBJ2-1; CDR3 protein: ASSARDLSYNEQF
D gene: -; clone size: -; V gene: TRBV30; J gene: TRBJ1-2; CDR3 protein: AWGAENAYGYT
D gene: -; clone size: -; V gene: TRBV7-9; J gene: TRBJ2-5; CDR3 protein: ASSLIGALGQETQY
D gene: -; clone size: few; V gene: TRBV11-2; J gene: TRBJ2-3; CDR3 protein: ASSLSMGPDTQY
D gene: -; clone size: -; V gene: TRBV19; J gene: TRBJ2-7; CDR3 protein: ASTELGGYEQY
D gene: -; clone size: -; V gene: TRBV2; J gene: TRBJ2-2; CDR3 protein: ASRAENTGELF
D gene: TRBD2; clone size: -; V gene: TRBV15; J gene: TRBJ2-2; CDR3 protein: ATSPGLASGELF
D gene: -; clone size: once; V gene: TRBV19; J gene: TRBJ1-5; CDR3 protein: ASLARSGSNQPQH
D gene: -; clone size: -; V gene: TRBV15; J gene: TRBJ1-2; CDR3 protein: ATSSRGGDYGYT